This T cell receptor (beta chain) was sequenced for a study of blood T cell repertoires in COVID-19. Assay used: immunoSEQ multiplex PCR; TCRdb lists only in-frame clones, some missing. The data contain about 180,000 clones, approximately 89% of them singletons. V lost 2 bases, J lost 7 bases, and 16 bases lay in between. Germline CDR1 reads SGHRS; CDR2 reads YFSETQ. The CDR3 runs to 15 residues. The specimen was peripheral blood. The chain uses TRBV5-1 and TRBJ2-1, with TRBD2 as a possible D gene (5 bases). This clonotype was obtained from a woman in her 30s with acute or convalescent COVID-19. The DNA of the CDR3 is TGCGCCAGCAGCTTTTTTTTGGGAGACACTAATGAGCAGTTCTTC. This sequence encodes CASSFFLGDTNEQFF.